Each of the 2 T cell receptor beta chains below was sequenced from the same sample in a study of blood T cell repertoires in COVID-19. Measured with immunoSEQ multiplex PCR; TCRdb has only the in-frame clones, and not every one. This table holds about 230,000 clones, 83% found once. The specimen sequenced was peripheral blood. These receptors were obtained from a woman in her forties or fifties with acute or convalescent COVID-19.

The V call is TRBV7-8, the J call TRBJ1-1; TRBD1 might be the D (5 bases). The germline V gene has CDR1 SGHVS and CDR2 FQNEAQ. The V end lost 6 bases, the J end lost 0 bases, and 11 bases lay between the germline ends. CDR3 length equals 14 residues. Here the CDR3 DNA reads TGTGCCAGCAGGCAAAAACAGGTGAACACTGAAGCTTTCTTT. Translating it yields CASRQKQVNTEAFF.

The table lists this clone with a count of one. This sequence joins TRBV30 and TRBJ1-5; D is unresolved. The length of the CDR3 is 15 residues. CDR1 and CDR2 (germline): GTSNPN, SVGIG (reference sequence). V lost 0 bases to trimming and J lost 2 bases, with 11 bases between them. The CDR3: CAWSVSGVGNQPQHF. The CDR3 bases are TGTGCCTGGAGTGTAAGCGGGGTTGGCAATCAGCCCCAGCATTTT.